This TCR beta chain was found in a study of Ad26.COV2.S vaccination and SARS-CoV-2 variants. Study-wide findings and caveats: It was found that vaccine and placebo recipients had similar non-spike TCR breadth. Analyses that measured TCR breadth and depth may have underestimated total T cell responses. The breadth of spike-specific CD8+ and CD4+ T cell responses after vaccination was reportedly substantial. People who got the vaccine had more spike-specific TCR breadth than people who got placebo.

Repertoires were generated with immunoSEQ multiplex PCR, while TCRdb's copy carries only in-frame clones and drops some. Here the sample spans 300,000 to 450,000 clones, under 95% being singletons. The CDR3 spans 11 residues. V dropped 4 bases and J dropped 7 bases, with 7 bases sitting between them. Germline CDR1 and CDR2: SNHLY and FYNNEI. For this clone: Its specificity is not known.

The chain recombines TRBV2 with TRBJ1-2; D uncertain. This sequence was found in a human donor who had recovered from COVID-19. The material was peripheral blood, obtained after recovery from COVID-19. The CDR3 DNA sequence: TGTGCCAGCAGTGGGTCGGGTGGCTACACCTTC. Translation: CASSGSGGYTF.